This T cell receptor (beta chain) was sequenced in a study of response to subunit inactivated influenza vaccine. Study results and limitations: The authors suggested that few new T cells are recruited per seasonal influenza vaccination.

Ten or more counts support this clonotype. What it binds is not known. This CDR3 spans 14 amino acids. Germline V CDR1 and CDR2: LNHNV, YYDKDF (reference sequence). The J segment lost 5 bases and the V segment lost 3 bases, leaving 2 bases of the junction unmatched. MiXCR, applied by TCRdb to the RT-PCR reads, yields one record per CDR3 protein. The data contain hundreds of thousands of distinct CDR3 sequences, 15% to 18% of them singletons. The source of this sequence is a man aged 45-65 years who received an inactivated influenza vaccine. V gene TRBV15 combines with J gene TRBJ2-2, with 8 bases fitting TRBD1. The specimen was PBMCs from blood, collected approximately 12 days after vaccination. CDR3: CATSRDRVTGELFF. Here the CDR3 DNA reads TGTGCCACCAGCAGGGACAGGGTAACCGGGGAGCTGTTTTTT.